Listed below are T cell receptor beta chains from one sample, sequenced in a study of T cell repertoires in cytomegalovirus infection. The antigens these receptors bind are not known. TCRdb ran MiXCR on the reads and lists one entry per CDR3 protein. Of 800,000 to 950,000 distinct CDR3 sequences listed, over 25% are singletons. The sample in question was cultured CD8+ T cells from PBMCs, obtained from culture after CMV antigen stimulation. These receptors all come from a human donor in good health (CMV status not recorded). Some clones in this sample may be carry-over from other donors' samples. CDR3s include the opening cysteine and the closing phenylalanine or tryptophan. Fields, in order: clone size, V gene, J gene, D gene, CDR3 DNA, CDR3 protein. The D gene is left open where the match is weak. For some rows the clone size is stated as once, few or many, or as a class when expanded; others skip it.

size: NA; V: TRBV11-2; J: TRBJ2-3; D: NA; DNA: TGTGCCAGCAGCTTAGAAAACAGCTTTACAGATACGCAGTATTTT; CDR3: CASSLENSFTDTQYF
size: many; V: TRBV7-8; J: TRBJ2-7; D: NA; DNA: TGTGCCAGCAGCTTGGGGGGCCAGGGGTGGTACGAGCAGTACTTC; CDR3: CASSLGGQGWYEQYF
size: few; V: TRBV7-2; J: TRBJ1-5; D: NA; DNA: TGTGCCAGCAGCCTCACAGGGTTATATAGCAATCAGCCCCAGCATTTT; CDR3: CASSLTGLYSNQPQHF
size: NA; V: TRBV6-6; J: TRBJ2-7; D: NA; DNA: TGTGCCAGCAGTTACTCGATTCGCCCAGAGTCCAACGAGCAGTACTTC; CDR3: CASSYSIRPESNEQYF
size: few; V: TRBV18; J: TRBJ2-1; D: TRBD1; DNA: TGTGCCAGCTCACCAGGACAGGGAAACTACAATGAGCAGTTCTTC; CDR3: CASSPGQGNYNEQFF
size: few; V: TRBV7-6; J: TRBJ1-1; D: NA; DNA: TGTGCCAGCAGCTTCGGGTCCTCCCTATGGAACACTGAAGCTTTCTTT; CDR3: CASSFGSSLWNTEAFF
size: NA; V: TRBV29-1; J: TRBJ2-1; D: NA; DNA: TGCAGCGTTCAGGGACCTAGCTCCTACAATGAGCAGTTCTTC; CDR3: CSVQGPSSYNEQFF
size: NA; V: TRBV20-1; J: TRBJ2-1; D: TRBD2; DNA: TGCAGTGCTAGAACACCTAGGGAGCATGCGGGAGATGGGTATGAGCAGTTCTTC; CDR3: CSARTPREHAGDGYEQFF
size: many; V: TRBV7-8; J: TRBJ1-2; D: NA; DNA: TGTGCCAGCAGCTTAGAAGGTGCAGGGCATGATGGCTACACCTTC; CDR3: CASSLEGAGHDGYTF
size: NA; V: TRBV6-2/TRBV6-3; J: TRBJ1-5; D: NA; DNA: TGTGCCAGCAGTACTACGATCGGGACACACTATAGCAATCAGCCCCAGCATTTT; CDR3: CASSTTIGTHYSNQPQHF
size: many; V: TRBV6-2/TRBV6-3; J: TRBJ1-5; D: NA; DNA: TGTGCCAGCAGTGATGGAGGGGGTGGCAATCAGCCCCAGCATTTT; CDR3: CASSDGGGGNQPQHF